This entry concerns a single T cell receptor beta chain. Authors' methods: How many nucleated cells were present was estimated from reference gene primer amplification. The table came from immunoSEQ multiplex PCR; TCRdb's copy has only in-frame clones and leaves some out. Clone size and the V and J calls come from that table; the DNA yielded D and trimming. Of 200,000 to 250,000 clones listed, approximately 81% are singletons. The sample originates from a study of blood T cell repertoires in COVID-19. The source is a woman of 80 years or more with acute or convalescent COVID-19. Material: peripheral blood.

The CDR3 sequence is CASSKVLASGVGDTQYF. CDR3 DNA sequence: TGTGCCAGCAGCAAAGTTCTAGCTAGCGGGGTCGGGGATACGCAGTATTTT. The chain combines TRBV21-1 with TRBJ2-3; the D call TRBD2 from the table was never checked on the DNA. TRBV21-1 is classified as a pseudogene. CDR3 length: 17 amino acids.